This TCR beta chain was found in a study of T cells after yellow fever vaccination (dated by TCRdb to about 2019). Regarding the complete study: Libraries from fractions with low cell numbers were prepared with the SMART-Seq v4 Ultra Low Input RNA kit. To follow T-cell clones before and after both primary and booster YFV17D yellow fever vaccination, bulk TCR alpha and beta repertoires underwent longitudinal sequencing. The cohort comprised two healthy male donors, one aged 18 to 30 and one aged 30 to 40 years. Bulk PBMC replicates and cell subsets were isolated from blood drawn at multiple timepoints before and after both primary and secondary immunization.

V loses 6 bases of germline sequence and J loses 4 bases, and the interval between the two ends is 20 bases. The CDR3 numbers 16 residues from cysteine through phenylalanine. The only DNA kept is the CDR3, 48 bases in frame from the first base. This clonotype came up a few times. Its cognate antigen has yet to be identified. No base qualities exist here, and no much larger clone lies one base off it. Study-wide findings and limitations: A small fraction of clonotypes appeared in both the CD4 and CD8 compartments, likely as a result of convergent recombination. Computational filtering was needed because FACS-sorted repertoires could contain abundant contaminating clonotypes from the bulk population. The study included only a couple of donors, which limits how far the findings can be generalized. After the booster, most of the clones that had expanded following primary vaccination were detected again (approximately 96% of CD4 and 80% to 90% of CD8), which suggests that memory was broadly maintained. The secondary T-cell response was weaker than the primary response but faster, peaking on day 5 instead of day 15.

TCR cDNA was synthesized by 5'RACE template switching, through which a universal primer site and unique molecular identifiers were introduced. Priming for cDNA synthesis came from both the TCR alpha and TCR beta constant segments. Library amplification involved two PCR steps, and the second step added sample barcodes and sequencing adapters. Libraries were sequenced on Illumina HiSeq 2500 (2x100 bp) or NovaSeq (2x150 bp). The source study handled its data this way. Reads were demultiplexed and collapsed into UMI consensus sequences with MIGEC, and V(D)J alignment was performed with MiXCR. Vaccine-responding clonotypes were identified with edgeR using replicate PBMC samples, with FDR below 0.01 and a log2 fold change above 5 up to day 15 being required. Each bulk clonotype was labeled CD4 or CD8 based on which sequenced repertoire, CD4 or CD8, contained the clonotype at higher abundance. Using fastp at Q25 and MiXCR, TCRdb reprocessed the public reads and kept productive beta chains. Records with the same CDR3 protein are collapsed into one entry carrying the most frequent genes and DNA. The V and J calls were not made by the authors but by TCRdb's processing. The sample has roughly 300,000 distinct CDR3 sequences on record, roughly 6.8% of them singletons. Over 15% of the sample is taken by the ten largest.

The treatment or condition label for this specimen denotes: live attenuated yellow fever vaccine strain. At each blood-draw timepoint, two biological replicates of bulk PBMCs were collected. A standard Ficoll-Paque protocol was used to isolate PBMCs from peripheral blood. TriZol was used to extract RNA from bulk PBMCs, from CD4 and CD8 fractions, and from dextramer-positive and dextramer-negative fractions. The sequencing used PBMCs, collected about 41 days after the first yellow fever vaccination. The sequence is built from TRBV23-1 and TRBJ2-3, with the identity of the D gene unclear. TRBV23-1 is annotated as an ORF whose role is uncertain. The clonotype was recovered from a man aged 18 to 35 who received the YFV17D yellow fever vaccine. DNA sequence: TGCGCCAGCAGCCCCACCCGACCCTGGGTCGCAGATACGCAGTATTTT. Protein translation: CASSPTRPWVADTQYF.